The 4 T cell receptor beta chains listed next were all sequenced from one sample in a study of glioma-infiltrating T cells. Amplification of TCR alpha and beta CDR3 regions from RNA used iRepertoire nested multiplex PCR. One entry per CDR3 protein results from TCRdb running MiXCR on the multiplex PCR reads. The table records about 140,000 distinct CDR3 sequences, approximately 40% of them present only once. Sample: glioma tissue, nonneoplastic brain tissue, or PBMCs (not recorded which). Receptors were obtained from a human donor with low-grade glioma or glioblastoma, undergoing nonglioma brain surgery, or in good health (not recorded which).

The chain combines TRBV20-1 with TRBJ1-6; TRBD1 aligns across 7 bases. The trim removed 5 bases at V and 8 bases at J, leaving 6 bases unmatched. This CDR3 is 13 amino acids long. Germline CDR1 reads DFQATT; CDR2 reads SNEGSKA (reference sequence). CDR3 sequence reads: CSAERDSDSPLHF. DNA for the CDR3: TGCAGTGCTGAACGGGACAGTGATTCACCCCTCCACTTT.

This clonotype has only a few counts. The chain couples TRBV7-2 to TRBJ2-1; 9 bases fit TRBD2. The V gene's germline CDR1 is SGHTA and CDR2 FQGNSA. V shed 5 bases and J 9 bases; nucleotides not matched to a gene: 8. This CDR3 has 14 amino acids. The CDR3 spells CASSLWTSDSEQFF. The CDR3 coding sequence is TGTGCCAGCAGCCTTTGGACTAGCGACAGTGAGCAGTTCTTC.

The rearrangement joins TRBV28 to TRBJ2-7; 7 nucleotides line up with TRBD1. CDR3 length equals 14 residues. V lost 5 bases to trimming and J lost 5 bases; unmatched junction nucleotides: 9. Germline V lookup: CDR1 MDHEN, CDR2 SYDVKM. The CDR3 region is CASSIPTGLDEQYF. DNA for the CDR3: TGTGCCAGCAGTATCCCGACAGGGCTAGACGAGCAGTACTTC.

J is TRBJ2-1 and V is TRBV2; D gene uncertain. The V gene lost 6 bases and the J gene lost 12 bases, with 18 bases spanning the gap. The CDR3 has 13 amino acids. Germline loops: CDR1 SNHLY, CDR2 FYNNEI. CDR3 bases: TGTGCCAGCAGCCCAAAATTGGAAATGCCGCAGTTCTTC. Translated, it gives CASSPKLEMPQFF.